This entry lists 24 T cell receptor beta chains sequenced from one sample in a study of blood T cell repertoires in COVID-19 (TCRdb year 2020). Receptors were amplified or captured by the immunoSEQ multiplex PCR assay. TCRdb retrieved this table from immuneACCESS and kept in-frame rearrangements only. Not all clones are present; in checked studies, unresolved V genes account for under half, and no reason is known for the remainder. Recorded for this sample are 50,000 to 65,000 clones; about nine tenths of them occurred a single time. The ten largest clonotypes hold approximately 3% of the sample. What was sequenced was peripheral blood. The receptors were sampled from a man aged 45-65 years with active COVID-19.

The chain is built from TRBV27 and TRBJ2-5; possibly TRBD1 for D (5 bases). CDR1 and CDR2 (germline): MNHEY, SMNVEV (reference sequence). The CDR3 totals 17 residues. The ends were cut back, 2 bases at V and 5 bases at J, with 21 bases in the middle. The CDR3 sequence is CASSLPRMGQPTETQYF. The CDR3 nucleotides are TGTGCCAGCAGTTTACCACGTATGGGGCAACCAACTGAGACCCAGTACTTC.

The J gene is TRBJ2-5, the V gene TRBV24-1; 13 nucleotides align to TRBD2. Germline CDR1 is KGHDR and CDR2 is SFDVKD. CDR3 length: 16 amino acids. J gave up 4 bases and V 5 bases, and 6 bases lay outside the gene matches. The CDR3 reads CATSAGTSGKGETQYF. CDR3 sequence (DNA): TGTGCCACCAGTGCGGGGACTAGCGGGAAGGGAGAGACCCAGTACTTC.

The V call is TRBV3-1 (or the pseudogene TRBV3-2), the J call TRBJ1-1; 9 bases match TRBD1. CDR3 length equals 11 residues. Germline-derived CDR1 and CDR2 are LGHDT and YNNKEL (reference sequence). The ends lost 4 bases at V and 14 bases at J; junction bases unmatched: 5. The CDR3 loop reads CASSRDRESFF. DNA of the CDR3: TGTGCCAGCAGCCGGGACAGGGAAAGCTTCTTT.

J is TRBJ2-2 and V is TRBV9; possible D gene TRBD2, 7 bases. V was pared by 4 bases and J by 4 bases, with 17 bases between. Germline CDR1 SGDLS, CDR2 YYNGEE. The CDR3 extends over 16 amino acids. The CDR3 DNA sequence: TGTGCCAGCAGCCCCGATGGGGGGGCAGGCACCGGGGAGCTGTTTTTT. This sequence encodes CASSPDGGAGTGELFF.

V usage is TRBV7-2 and J usage is TRBJ1-5; D ambiguous. There are 16 residues in the CDR3. The germline CDR1 and CDR2 sequences are SGHTA and FQGNSA. V dropped 1 base and J dropped 1 base, with 11 bases sitting between them. CDR3 residues: CASSLGWGVSNQPQHF. The CDR3 DNA follows: TGTGCCAGCAGCTTAGGTTGGGGAGTCAGCAATCAGCCCCAGCATTTT.

This chain connects TRBV7-7 to TRBJ2-7; 8 bases fit TRBD2. From germline, CDR1 is SSHAT and CDR2 FNYEAQ (reference sequence). The CDR3 is made up of 15 amino acids. After removal of 5 bases from V and 7 bases from J, the junction contained 13 bases not matched to a gene. The CDR3 bases are TGTGCCAGCAGCCGCCGGACTAGCACCTACGAAGAGCAGTACTTC. This translates into CASSRRTSTYEEQYF.

The chain is built from TRBV15 and TRBJ1-2; a weak D match, TRBD1 (6 bases). Germline V gene lookup returns CDR1 LNHNV and CDR2 YYDKDF (reference sequence). This CDR3 contains 15 residues. The germline V and J ends were trimmed by 1 base and 1 base, with 10 bases remaining between them. CDR3 nucleotides: TGTGCCACCAGCAGAGCAGTAGGGGGTAACTATGGCTACACCTTC. It encodes CATSRAVGGNYGYTF.

DNA of the CDR3: TGCAGCGTCGCGGCGGGACAGGGCTACGAGCAGTACTTC. Translated, it gives CSVAAGQGYEQYF. V usage is TRBV29-1 and J usage is TRBJ2-7, with 9 bases aligning to TRBD1. Germline values: CDR1 SQVTM, CDR2 ANQGSEA. J was trimmed by 3 bases and V by 6 bases; bases with no gene match: 6. This CDR3 region has 13 residues.

As to this clone: The germline gene is not matched at one end of the junction; a read error may be the cause. This chain connects TRBV5-5 to TRBJ2-7, with 7 bases aligning to TRBD1. There are 13 residues in the CDR3. Germline V gene sequence: CDR1 SGHKS, CDR2 YYEKEE (reference sequence). In DNA form, the CDR3 reads TGTGCCAGCACCTTGACAGGGTTCCACGAGCAGTACTTC. Residues: CASTLTGFHEQYF.

The V and J genes are TRBV7-9 and TRBJ2-3; the D gene is possibly TRBD1 (6 bases). Germline-derived CDR1 and CDR2 are SEHNR and FQNEAQ (reference sequence). The CDR3 consists of 16 residues. V was shortened by 2 bases and J by 2 bases, with 14 bases between the two germline ends. CDR3 DNA sequence: TGTGCCAGCAGCTTAATGGGAACAGGGAACACAGATACGCAGTATTTT. It is translated as CASSLMGTGNTDTQYF.

The rearrangement links TRBV20-1 to TRBJ2-3; 9 nucleotides agree with TRBD2. Germline V gene sequence: CDR1 DFQATT, CDR2 SNEGSKA (reference sequence). V lost 3 bases and J lost 0; bases outside the gene matches: 13. The CDR3 length is 18 residues. The CDR3 region has the DNA TGCAGTGCTAGTTCCGCGGGGGGGATAAAAGCTAGCACAGATACGCAGTATTTT. The encoded protein is CSASSAGGIKASTDTQYF.

Written as DNA, the CDR3 is TGTGCCAGCAGCCAAGTACGTGCGGGGGAGCAGTTCTTC. Protein: CASSQVRAGEQFF. The chain couples TRBV4-2 to TRBJ2-1; D is possibly TRBD2 (6 bases). CDR3 length: 13 residues. Germline lookup yields CDR1 LGHNA and CDR2 YNFKEQ. Trimming cost V 1 base and J 10 bases, with 11 bases left between them.

This clone was recorded once. Germline and junction disagree at one end, which may indicate a read error. The chain links TRBV12-3 or TRBV12-4 to TRBJ2-7; perhaps TRBD2 as D (6 bases). The CDR3 has 12 amino acids. The CDR3 nucleotides read TGTGCCAGCAGTTTTTTGGAGGGCCCTCGGGACTTC. Protein sequence: CASSFLEGPRDF.

This chain uses TRBV5-1 with TRBJ2-1, with D maybe TRBD2 (7 bases). In germline, CDR1 is SGHRS, CDR2 YFSETQ. This CDR3 is built from 17 residues. Trimming pared 5 bases from V and 4 bases from J, leaving 22 bases between. Written as DNA, the CDR3 is TGCGCCAGCAGGCCCCTAGTGGGCGCGGGGGCTTACAATGAGCAGTTCTTC. It translates to CASRPLVGAGAYNEQFF.

The rearrangement uses TRBV5-5 and TRBJ2-1, with TRBD1 as a possible D gene (5 bases). This CDR3 has 16 amino acids. V was shortened by 2 bases and J by 1 base, with 13 bases between the two germline ends. Germline V gene data show CDR1 as SGHKS and CDR2 as YYEKEE (reference sequence). The DNA for the CDR3 is TGTGCCAGCAGCTTTCTCCGGACAAAATCCTACAATGAGCAGTTCTTC. Translating gives CASSFLRTKSYNEQFF.

This sequence joins TRBV19 and TRBJ2-6; D uncertain. V was clipped by 6 bases and J by 4 bases, with 16 bases between them. The CDR3 runs to 16 residues. Germline V gene data show CDR1 as LNHDA and CDR2 as SQIVND (reference sequence). The DNA for the CDR3 is TGTGCCAGTAGGAGGTCGGTAGAGGCGGGGGCCAACGTCCTGACTTTC. Translating it yields CASRRSVEAGANVLTF.

Only a few counts were recorded for this clone. The chain couples TRBV11-2 to TRBJ2-7; maybe TRBD1 (5 bases). The CDR3 has 15 residues. Trimming took off 4 bases at V and 6 bases at J, with 19 bases between the two ends. Germline CDR1 is SGHAT and CDR2 is FQNNGV. CDR3 sequence: CASSSVGFFQGEQYF. CDR3 sequence (DNA): TGTGCCAGCAGCTCGGTCGGGTTCTTCCAGGGCGAGCAGTACTTC.

The chain joins TRBV4-2 to TRBJ2-1, with 8 bases identical to TRBD2. The V gene end was trimmed by 3 bases and the J gene end by 6 bases; junction bases not matched to a gene: 10. Germline loops: CDR1 LGHNA, CDR2 YNFKEQ. This CDR3 region has 16 residues. The CDR3 coding sequence is TGTGCCAGCAGCCAGACCACGGGGGGGCGAGGCAATGAGCAGTTCTTC. Residues: CASSQTTGGRGNEQFF.

The chain carries TRBV9 and TRBJ2-2, with 9 bases matching TRBD2. The CDR3 extends over 16 amino acids. Germline V gives CDR1 SGDLS, CDR2 YYNGEE. The V gene end was trimmed by 0 bases and the J gene end by 1 base; junction bases not matched to a gene: 1. CDR3 in amino acids: CASSVDSGRNTGELFF. In DNA, the CDR3 is TGTGCCAGCAGCGTAGATAGCGGGAGGAACACCGGGGAGCTGTTTTTT.

The chain links TRBV7-9 to TRBJ1-1; 7 nucleotides align to TRBD1. From germline, CDR1 is SEHNR and CDR2 FQNEAQ (reference sequence). Unmatched junction bases numbered 14, after V lost 6 bases and J lost 1 base. The CDR3 is 17 amino acids. CDR3 nucleotides: TGTGCCAGCAGAGGAGCCTACAGGGGAGAAGGGAACACTGAAGCTTTCTTT. This gives the protein CASRGAYRGEGNTEAFF.

CDR3 amino acids: CASNRGTASNQPQHF. The CDR3 region has the DNA TGTGCCAGTAACCGGGGGACTGCTAGCAATCAGCCCCAGCATTTT. The chain couples TRBV19 to TRBJ1-5, with TRBD1 as a possible D gene (5 bases). The CDR3 contains 15 residues. The germline CDR1 and CDR2 sequences are LNHDA and SQIVND (reference sequence). The V and J ends lost 7 bases and 0 bases respectively, with 13 bases between them.

The chain recombines TRBV11-2 with TRBJ2-5; D perhaps matches TRBD2 (6 bases). There are 14 residues in the CDR3. CDR1 SGHAT and CDR2 FQNNGV come from the germline V gene. Trimming took off 4 bases at V and 4 bases at J, with 13 bases between the two ends. The CDR3, as DNA: TGTGCCAGCAGCTACAATAGGGGAGGAGAGACCCAGTACTTC. As protein: CASSYNRGGETQYF.

J is TRBJ2-1 and V is TRBV15, with 14 bases fitting TRBD2. After removal of 3 bases from V and 7 bases from J, the junction contained 11 bases not matched to a gene. This CDR3 has 18 residues. From germline, CDR1 is LNHNV and CDR2 YYDKDF (reference sequence). The CDR3 nucleotides are TGTGCCACCAGCAGCGGACGTCGACTAGCGGGAGGGTGGAATGAGCAGTTCTTC. Protein sequence: CATSSGRRLAGGWNEQFF.

The rearrangement links TRBV5-1 to TRBJ2-2, with 7 bases aligning to TRBD1. With 3 bases clipped from V and 6 bases from J, the junction kept 11 bases outside the gene matches. The length of the CDR3 is 16 residues. Germline V CDR1 and CDR2: SGHRS, YFSETQ. CDR3 DNA: TGCGCCAGCAGCTCGCTTGGGACAGCGATACCCGGGGAGCTGTTTTTT. The encoded protein is CASSSLGTAIPGELFF. Full variable domain (missing parts from reference TRBV5-1 and TRBJ2-2): KAGVTQTPRYLIKTRGQQVTLSCSPISGHRSVSWYQQTPGQGLQFLFEYFSETQRNKGNFPGRFSGRQFSNSRSEMNVSTLELGDSALYLCASSSLGTAIPGELFFGEGSRLTVL.